The next 15 T cell receptor beta chains were all read from a single sample in a study of OX40 agonist ivuxolimab in advanced cancers. The library was made by the immunoSEQ multiplex PCR assay. The table was pulled from immuneACCESS by TCRdb, which kept in-frame rearrangements only. Such tables lose some clones; where checked, under half of the loss comes from unresolved V genes, and the rest has no known cause. This sample gives roughly 65,000 clones in total; 90% of them show up just once. The ten biggest clones cover roughly a tenth of the sample. The sequencing here drew on CD4+ or CD8+ T cells sorted from blood, taken in a trial of the OX40 agonist ivuxolimab. The receptors were sampled from an adult with an advanced solid tumor such as melanoma, head and neck, liver or kidney cancer.

The rearrangement uses TRBV5-8 and TRBJ1-4; D perhaps matches TRBD1 (5 bases). CDR1 SGHTS and CDR2 YDEGEE come from the germline V gene. This CDR3 has 15 residues. Trimming removed 6 bases at V and 5 bases at J, with 17 bases between. Here the CDR3 reads CASNPSGASNEKLFF. As DNA, the CDR3 is TGTGCCAGCAACCCCTCCGGGGCTTCGAATGAAAAACTGTTTTTT.

V and J are TRBV27 and TRBJ2-7, with a weak D call TRBD1 (5 bases). The V end lost 8 bases, the J end lost 2 bases, and 10 bases lay between the germline ends. CDR1 and CDR2 (germline): MNHEY, SMNVEV (reference sequence). The CDR3 spans 12 residues. This CDR3 reads CASGRGTYEQYF. The CDR3 bases are TGTGCCAGCGGAAGGGGTACCTACGAGCAGTACTTC.

The sample holds a few counts of this clone. The chain combines TRBV7-6 with TRBJ2-2; D is ambiguous. Trimming pared 1 base from V and 7 bases from J, leaving 10 bases between. The CDR3 has 14 residues. Germline V lookup: CDR1 SGHVS, CDR2 FNYEAQ. The CDR3: CASSLETLNGELFF. The CDR3 DNA sequence: TGTGCCAGCAGCTTAGAAACCTTGAACGGGGAGCTGTTTTTT. Full variable domain (outside the CDR3, taken from reference TRBV7-6 and TRBJ2-2): GAGVSQSPRYKVTKRGQDVALRCDPISGHVSLYWYRQALGQGPEFLTYFNYEAQQDKSGLPNDRFSAERPEGSISTLTIQRTEQRDSAMYRCASSLETLNGELFFGEGSRLTVL.

This chain uses TRBV28 with TRBJ1-5; D perhaps matches TRBD1 (6 bases). The germline V and J ends were trimmed by 7 bases and 12 bases, with 19 bases remaining between them. Germline CDR1 reads MDHEN; CDR2 reads SYDVKM. This CDR3 is 13 amino acids long. The CDR3 sequence: CASNGTPFLVQHF. CDR3 nucleotide sequence: TGTGCCAGCAACGGGACACCTTTTCTAGTCCAGCATTTT.

The chain carries TRBV25-1 and TRBJ2-7, with 7 bases fitting TRBD2. The CDR3 totals 13 residues. J was trimmed by 6 bases and V by 6 bases; bases with no gene match: 8. Germline-derived CDR1 and CDR2 are MGHDK and SYGVNS. The CDR3: CASRVLGGVEQYF. The CDR3 nucleotides read TGTGCCAGCAGGGTTCTGGGAGGGGTCGAGCAGTACTTC.

The chain recombines TRBV10-1 with TRBJ2-7; D may correspond to TRBD1 or TRBD2 (5 bases each). Deletions cut 3 bases from V and 11 bases from J, with 11 bases between. Germline V gives CDR1 WNHNN, CDR2 SYGVQD (reference sequence). This CDR3 contains 11 residues. The CDR3 is CASSDQGEEYF. The CDR3, as DNA: TGCGCCAGCAGTGATCAGGGAGAGGAGTACTTC.

The genes are TRBV7-2 and TRBJ2-5, with TRBD1 as a possible D gene (6 bases). Germline-derived CDR1 and CDR2 are SGHTA and FQGNSA. The CDR3 extends over 14 amino acids. The germline V and J ends were trimmed by 7 bases and 2 bases, with 14 bases remaining between them. The CDR3 protein is CASTKSGTQETQYF. The CDR3 nucleotides are TGTGCCAGCACTAAGAGTGGGACACAAGAGACCCAGTACTTC.

V gene TRBV5-1 combines with J gene TRBJ1-2; D uncertain. The CDR3 spans 14 residues. The germline V gene has CDR1 SGHRS and CDR2 YFSETQ. V was clipped by 4 bases and J by 0 bases, with 10 bases between them. CDR3 amino acids: CASSPVPSNYGYTF. The DNA of the CDR3 is TGCGCCAGCAGCCCGGTGCCGTCTAACTATGGCTACACCTTC.

V usage is TRBV9 and J usage is TRBJ1-2, with a tentative D call TRBD1 (5 bases). This CDR3 is built from 16 residues. Trimming removed 0 bases at V and 5 bases at J, with 17 bases between. CDR1 is SGDLS, CDR2 YYNGEE, per germline. CDR3 sequence: CASSVGLPSGAYGYTF. CDR3 nucleotides: TGTGCCAGCAGCGTAGGACTCCCCTCCGGGGCTTATGGCTACACCTTC.

This clone has only one observation. The chain uses TRBV6-6 and TRBJ1-1; no clear D. Per the germline V gene, CDR1 is MNHNY and CDR2 is SVGAGI (reference sequence). The V end lost 7 bases, the J end lost 7 bases, and 16 bases lay between the germline ends. CDR3 length: 13 amino acids. The CDR3 region is CASIRMGVGEAFF. The CDR3 coding sequence is TGTGCCAGCATTAGGATGGGCGTTGGTGAAGCTTTCTTT.

The chain has TRBV5-6 and TRBJ1-1, with 7 bases identical to TRBD1. The V segment lost 4 bases and the J segment 4 bases; nucleotides outside the gene matches: 10. This CDR3 spans 15 amino acids. From germline, CDR1 is SGHDT and CDR2 YYEEEE. CDR3 residues: CASSGITGAVTEAFF. CDR3 nucleotide sequence: TGTGCCAGCAGCGGGATAACAGGGGCGGTCACTGAAGCTTTCTTT.

This rearrangement joins TRBV9 to TRBJ2-6; D is ambiguous. V lost 0 bases, J lost 0 bases, and 7 bases lay in between. Germline CDR1 and CDR2: SGDLS and YYNGEE. The CDR3 has 16 amino acids. The CDR3 sequence: CASSVAGSSGANVLTF. CDR3 coding DNA: TGTGCCAGCAGCGTAGCGGGCAGCTCTGGGGCCAACGTCCTGACTTTC.

The chain has TRBV11-3 and TRBJ2-7, with 7 bases fitting TRBD1. This CDR3 has 16 residues. The V segment lost 5 bases and the J segment 4 bases; nucleotides outside the gene matches: 14. Germline CDR1 is SGHNT and CDR2 is YENEEA. CDR3 protein: CASSRRGQATLYEQYF. The CDR3 DNA is TGTGCCAGCAGCCGCCGTGGACAGGCTACTTTGTACGAGCAGTACTTC.

As to this clone: Its ends do not fully match the called genes, so a read error is possible. The chain recombines TRBV7-8 with TRBJ2-7; weak D call: TRBD1 (6 bases). Germline assignment: CDR1 SGHVS and CDR2 FQNEAQ. This CDR3 comprises 16 residues. CDR3 sequence (DNA): TGTGCCAGCAGCTTCAAGTCCGGGACACTTTCCTACGGGCAGTACTTC. Its translation: CASSFKSGTLSYGQYF.

The chain links TRBV7-9 to TRBJ1-1, with 7 bases identical to TRBD1. Germline V gives CDR1 SEHNR, CDR2 FQNEAQ (reference sequence). V shed 4 bases, J shed 1 base, and the junction held 3 bases outside the gene matches. The CDR3 sequence is 14 residues long. CDR3 sequence reads: CASSSNRGNTEAFF. The CDR3 nucleotides read TGTGCCAGCAGCTCCAACAGGGGGAACACTGAAGCTTTCTTT.